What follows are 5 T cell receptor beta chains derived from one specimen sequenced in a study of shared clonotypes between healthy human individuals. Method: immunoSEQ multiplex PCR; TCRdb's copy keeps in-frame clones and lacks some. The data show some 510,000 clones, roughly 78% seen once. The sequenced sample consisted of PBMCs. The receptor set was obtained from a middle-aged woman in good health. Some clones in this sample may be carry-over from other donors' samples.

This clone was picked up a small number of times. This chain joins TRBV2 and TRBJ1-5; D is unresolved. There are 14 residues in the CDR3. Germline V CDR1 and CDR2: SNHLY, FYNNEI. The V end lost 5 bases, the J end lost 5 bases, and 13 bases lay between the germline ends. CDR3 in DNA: TGTGCCAGCAGTTTAGCTAGGGTCGATCAGCCCCAGCATTTT. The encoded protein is CASSLARVDQPQHF.

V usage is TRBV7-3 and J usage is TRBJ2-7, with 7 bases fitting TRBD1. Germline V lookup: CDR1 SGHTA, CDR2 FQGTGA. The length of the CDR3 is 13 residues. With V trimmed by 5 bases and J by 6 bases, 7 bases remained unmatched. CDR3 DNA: TGTGCCAGCAGCACTACTACAGGGGCCGAGCAGTACTTC. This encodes CASSTTTGAEQYF. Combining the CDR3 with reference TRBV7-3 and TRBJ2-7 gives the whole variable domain GAGVSQTPSNKVTEKGKYVELRCDPISGHTALYWYRQSLGQGPEFLIYFQGTGAADDSGLPNDRFFAVRPEGSVSTLKIQRTERGDSAVYLCASSTTTGAEQYFGPGTRLTVT.

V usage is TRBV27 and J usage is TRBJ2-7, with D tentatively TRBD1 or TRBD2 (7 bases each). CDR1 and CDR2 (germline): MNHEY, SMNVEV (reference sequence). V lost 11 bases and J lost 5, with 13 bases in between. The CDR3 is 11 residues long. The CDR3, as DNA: TGTGCCTCCAGGGGGGGTCACGAGCAGTACTTC. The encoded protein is CASRGGHEQYF.

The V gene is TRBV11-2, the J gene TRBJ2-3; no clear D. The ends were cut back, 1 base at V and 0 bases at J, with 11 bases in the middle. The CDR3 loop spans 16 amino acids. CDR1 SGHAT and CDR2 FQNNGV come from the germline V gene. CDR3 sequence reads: CASSLGGVGSTDTQYF. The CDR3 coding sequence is TGTGCCAGCAGCTTAGGAGGAGTCGGTAGCACAGATACGCAGTATTTT.

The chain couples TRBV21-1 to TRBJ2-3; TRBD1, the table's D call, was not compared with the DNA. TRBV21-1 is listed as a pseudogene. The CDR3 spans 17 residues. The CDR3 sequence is CASSKALSQPFTDTQYF. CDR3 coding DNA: TGTGCCAGCAGCAAAGCGCTGTCACAGCCCTTCACAGATACGCAGTATTTT.